Sequencing of this TCR beta chain was carried out in a study of blood T cell repertoires in COVID-19. Study at large: Specimens from acute and convalescent COVID-19 originated in the United States, Italy and Spain.

TCRdb keeps only in-frame clones here, not all; method: immunoSEQ multiplex PCR. This sample has about 210,000 clones, with more than 70% found just once. The germline V gene encodes CDR1 SGHNT and CDR2 YYREEE (reference sequence). The CDR3 runs to 15 residues. Trimming took 0 bases from V and 6 from J, leaving 15 bases between them. This chain links TRBV5-4 with TRBJ1-2, with TRBD1 as a possible D gene (5 bases). The sequencing sample was made of PBMCs or T cells enriched from blood (not recorded which). The sequence was obtained from a man aged 25 to 40 with acute COVID-19. The CDR3 DNA reads TGTGCCAGCAGCTTGGTCCACGAGCCCAGGGATGGCTACACCTTC. Protein product: CASSLVHEPRDGYTF.